Listed below are T cell receptor beta chains from one sample, sequenced in a study of cytomegalovirus exposure and HLA in healthy donors. Some clones are missing from TCRdb's copy, which holds only in-frame ones; the method was immunoSEQ multiplex PCR. The sample yields more than 50,000 clones, 75% seen once. Sequencing was done on a sample of PBMCs. These receptors came from a middle-aged woman in good health and CMV-seropositive. Both conserved end residues are part of each CDR3. A D gene is named only where the DNA matches it firmly. Some rows mark clone size as missing; the rest say once, few, many or name a class of expanded clone.

V gene: TRBV10-3; J gene: TRBJ2-7; D gene: TRBD1; clone size: .; CDR3 DNA: TGTGCCATCAGGACCCCCGGGACAGGGGGCTACGAGCAGTACTTC; CDR3 protein: CAIRTPGTGGYEQYF
V gene: TRBV29-1; J gene: TRBJ2-1; D gene: TRBD2; clone size: .; CDR3 DNA: TGCAGCGGAGCGGGGGGGCCTGGCACCTACAATGAGCAGTTCTTC; CDR3 protein: CSGAGGPGTYNEQFF
V gene: TRBV7-3; J gene: TRBJ2-3; D gene: .; clone size: .; CDR3 DNA: TGTGCCAGCAGCCCCTCTGCGGAGAGGTCCGATACGCAGTATTTT; CDR3 protein: CASSPSAERSDTQYF
V gene: TRBV5-4; J gene: TRBJ1-3; D gene: TRBD1; clone size: .; CDR3 DNA: TGTGCCAGCAGCTTGGGACAGGGGACTGGAAACACCATATATTTT; CDR3 protein: CASSLGQGTGNTIYF
V gene: TRBV12-5; J gene: TRBJ2-7; D gene: .; clone size: .; CDR3 DNA: TGTGCTAGTGGTTTGGTACTAGCAGGGCGCTACGAGCAGTACTTC; CDR3 protein: CASGLVLAGRYEQYF
V gene: TRBV6-1; J gene: TRBJ1-2; D gene: .; clone size: .; CDR3 DNA: TGTGCCAGCAGTGCCAGGGGACCCCCGGCGGGCTACACCTTC; CDR3 protein: CASSARGPPAGYTF
V gene: TRBV14; J gene: TRBJ2-7; D gene: .; clone size: .; CDR3 DNA: TGTGCCAGCAGCCAAGAGGCCGGGGGACTGTACTTC; CDR3 protein: CASSQEAGGLYF
V gene: TRBV10-1; J gene: TRBJ1-5; D gene: .; clone size: few; CDR3 DNA: TGCGCCAGCAGTGAGACGGGGAATCTAAGGCCCCAGCATTTT; CDR3 protein: CASSETGNLRPQHF
V gene: TRBV5-1; J gene: TRBJ1-3; D gene: .; clone size: .; CDR3 DNA: TGCGCCAGCAGCTTGGGGCCCAGCTCTGGAAACACCATATATTTT; CDR3 protein: CASSLGPSSGNTIYF
V gene: TRBV2; J gene: TRBJ1-2; D gene: .; clone size: .; CDR3 DNA: TGTGCCAGCAGTGATGACAGGAGCTATGGCTACACCTTC; CDR3 protein: CASSDDRSYGYTF
V gene: TRBV6-1; J gene: TRBJ1-5; D gene: .; clone size: .; CDR3 DNA: TGTGCCAGCAGTGACCGACCTTTACAGGGTGGTGACAATCAGCCCCAGCATTTT; CDR3 protein: CASSDRPLQGGDNQPQHF